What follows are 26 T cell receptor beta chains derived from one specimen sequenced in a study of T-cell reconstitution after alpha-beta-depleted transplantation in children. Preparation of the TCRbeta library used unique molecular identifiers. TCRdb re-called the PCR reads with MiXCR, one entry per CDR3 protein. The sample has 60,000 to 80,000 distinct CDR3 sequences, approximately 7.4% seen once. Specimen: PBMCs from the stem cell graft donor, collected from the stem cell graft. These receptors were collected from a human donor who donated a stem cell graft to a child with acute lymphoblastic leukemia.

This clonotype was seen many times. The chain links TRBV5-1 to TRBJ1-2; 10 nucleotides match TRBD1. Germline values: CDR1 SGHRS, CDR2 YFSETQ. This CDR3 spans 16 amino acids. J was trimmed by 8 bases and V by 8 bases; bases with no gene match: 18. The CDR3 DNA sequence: TGCGCCAGTAAACCGGGACAGGGGTTATTGGCTGGCGGCTACACCTTC. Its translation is CASKPGQGLLAGGYTF.

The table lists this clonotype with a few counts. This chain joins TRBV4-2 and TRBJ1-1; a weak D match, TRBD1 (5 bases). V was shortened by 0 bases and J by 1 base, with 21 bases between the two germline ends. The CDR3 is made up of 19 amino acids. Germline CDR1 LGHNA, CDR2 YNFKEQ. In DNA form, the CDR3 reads TGTGCCAGCAGCCAAGATTGGAGTCTCGGGGGGAGCAGGAACACTGAAGCTTTCTTT. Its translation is CASSQDWSLGGSRNTEAFF.

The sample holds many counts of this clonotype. The CDR3 DNA sequence: TGCGCCAGCAGCCGGTTGACTCCTAACACTGAAGCTTTCTTT. This translates into CASSRLTPNTEAFF. The chain has TRBV4-1 and TRBJ1-1; D unresolved. Germline V gives CDR1 MGHRA, CDR2 YSYEKL. This CDR3 comprises 14 residues. V was cut by 4 bases and J by 2 bases, with 11 bases left in between.

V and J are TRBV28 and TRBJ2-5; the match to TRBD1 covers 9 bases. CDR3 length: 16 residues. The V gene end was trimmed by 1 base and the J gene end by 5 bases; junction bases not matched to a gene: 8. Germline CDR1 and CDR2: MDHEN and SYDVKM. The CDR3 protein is CASSLFAGTGRETQYF. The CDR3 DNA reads TGTGCCAGCAGTTTATTCGCAGGGACAGGGAGGGAGACCCAGTACTTC.

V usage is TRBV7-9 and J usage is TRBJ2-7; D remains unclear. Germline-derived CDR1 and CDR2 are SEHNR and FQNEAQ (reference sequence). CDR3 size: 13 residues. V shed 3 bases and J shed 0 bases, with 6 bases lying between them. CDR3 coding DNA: TGTGCCAGCAGCTTCGCTAGCTCCTACGAGCAGTACTTC. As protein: CASSFASSYEQYF.

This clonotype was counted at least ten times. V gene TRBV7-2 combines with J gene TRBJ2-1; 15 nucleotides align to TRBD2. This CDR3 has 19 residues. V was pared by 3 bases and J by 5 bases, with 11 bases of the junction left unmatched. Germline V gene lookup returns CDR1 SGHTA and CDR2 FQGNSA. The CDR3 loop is CASSFPSGLAGGLDNEQFF. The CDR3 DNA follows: TGTGCCAGCAGCTTCCCCTCGGGACTAGCGGGGGGTCTTGACAATGAGCAGTTCTTC.

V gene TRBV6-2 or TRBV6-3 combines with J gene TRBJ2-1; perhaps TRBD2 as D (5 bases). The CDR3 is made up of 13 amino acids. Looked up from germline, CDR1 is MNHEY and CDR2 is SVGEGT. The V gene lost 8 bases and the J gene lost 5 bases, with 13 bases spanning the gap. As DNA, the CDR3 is TGTGCCAGCGGGCGGGTCTATGACAATGAGCAGTTCTTC. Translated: CASGRVYDNEQFF.

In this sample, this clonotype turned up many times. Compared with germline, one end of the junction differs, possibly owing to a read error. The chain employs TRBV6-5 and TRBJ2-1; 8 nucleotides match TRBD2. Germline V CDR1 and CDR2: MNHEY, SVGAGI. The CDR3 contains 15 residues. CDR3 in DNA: TGTGTCAGCAGTCCCACGGGGGGGCCTTACAATGAGCAGTTCTTC. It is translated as CVSSPTGGPYNEQFF.

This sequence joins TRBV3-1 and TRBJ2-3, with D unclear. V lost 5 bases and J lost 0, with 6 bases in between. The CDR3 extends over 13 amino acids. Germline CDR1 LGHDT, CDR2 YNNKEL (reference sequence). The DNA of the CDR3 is TGTGCCAGCAGCAAGCACAGCACAGATACGCAGTATTTT. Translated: CASSKHSTDTQYF.

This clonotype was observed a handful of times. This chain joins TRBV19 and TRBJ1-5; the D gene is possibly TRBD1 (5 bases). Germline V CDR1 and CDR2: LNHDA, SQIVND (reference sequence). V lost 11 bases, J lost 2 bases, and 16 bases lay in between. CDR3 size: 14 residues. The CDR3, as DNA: TGTGCCGGCGCAGAGGTGGGGGGCAATCAGCCCCAGCATTTT. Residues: CAGAEVGGNQPQHF.

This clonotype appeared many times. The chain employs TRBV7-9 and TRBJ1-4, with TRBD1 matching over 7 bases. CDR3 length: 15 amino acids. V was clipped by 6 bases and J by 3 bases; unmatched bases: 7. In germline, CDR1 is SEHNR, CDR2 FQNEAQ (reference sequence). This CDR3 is CASSLQGMANEKLFF. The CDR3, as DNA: TGTGCCAGCAGTTTACAGGGGATGGCTAATGAAAAACTGTTTTTT. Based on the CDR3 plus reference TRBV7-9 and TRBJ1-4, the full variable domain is DTGVSQNPRHKITKRGQNVTFRCDPISEHNRLYWYRQTLGQGPEFLTYFQNEAQLEKSRLLSDRFSAERPKGSFSTLEIQRTEQGDSAMYLCASSLQGMANEKLFFGSGTQLSVL.

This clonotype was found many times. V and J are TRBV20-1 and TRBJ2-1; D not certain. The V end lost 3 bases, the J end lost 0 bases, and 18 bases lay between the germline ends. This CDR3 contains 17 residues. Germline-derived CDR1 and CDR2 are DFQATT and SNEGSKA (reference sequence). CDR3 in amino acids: CSASSGNRRSSYNEQFF. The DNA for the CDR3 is TGCAGTGCTAGTTCAGGAAACAGACGGAGCTCCTACAATGAGCAGTTCTTC.

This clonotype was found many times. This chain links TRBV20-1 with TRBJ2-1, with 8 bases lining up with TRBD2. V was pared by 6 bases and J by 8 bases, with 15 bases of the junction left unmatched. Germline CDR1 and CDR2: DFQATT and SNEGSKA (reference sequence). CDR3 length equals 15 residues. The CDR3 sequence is CSAPGVEREFYEQFF. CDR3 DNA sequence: TGCAGTGCCCCCGGTGTAGAGCGGGAGTTTTATGAGCAGTTCTTC.

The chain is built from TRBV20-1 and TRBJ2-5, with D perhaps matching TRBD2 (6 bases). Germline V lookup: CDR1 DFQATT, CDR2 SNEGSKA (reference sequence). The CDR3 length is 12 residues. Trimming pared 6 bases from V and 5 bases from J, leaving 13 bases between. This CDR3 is CSATIRGETQYF. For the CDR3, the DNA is TGCAGTGCGACGATACGGGGGGAGACCCAGTACTTC.

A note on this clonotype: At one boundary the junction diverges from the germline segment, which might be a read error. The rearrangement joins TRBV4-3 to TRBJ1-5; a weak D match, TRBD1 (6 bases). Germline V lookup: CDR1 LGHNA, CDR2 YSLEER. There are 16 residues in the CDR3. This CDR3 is CASSQDFGGLGQPQHF. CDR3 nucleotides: TGCGCTAGCAGCCAAGATTTCGGGGGGCTGGGTCAGCCCCAGCATTTT.

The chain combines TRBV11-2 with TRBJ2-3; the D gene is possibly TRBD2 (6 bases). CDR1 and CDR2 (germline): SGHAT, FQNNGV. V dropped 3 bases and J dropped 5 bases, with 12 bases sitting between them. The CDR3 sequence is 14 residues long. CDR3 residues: CASSFAGSLDTQYF. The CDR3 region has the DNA TGTGCCAGCAGCTTTGCGGGGTCTTTAGATACGCAGTATTTT.

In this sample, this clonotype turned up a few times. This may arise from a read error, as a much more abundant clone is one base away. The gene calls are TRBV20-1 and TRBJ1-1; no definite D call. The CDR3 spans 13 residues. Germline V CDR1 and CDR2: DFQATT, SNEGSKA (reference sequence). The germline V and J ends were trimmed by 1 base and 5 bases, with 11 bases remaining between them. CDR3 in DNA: TGCAGTGCTAGAGGACTTCGTGGGACTGAAGCTTTCTTT. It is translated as CSARGLRGTEAFF.

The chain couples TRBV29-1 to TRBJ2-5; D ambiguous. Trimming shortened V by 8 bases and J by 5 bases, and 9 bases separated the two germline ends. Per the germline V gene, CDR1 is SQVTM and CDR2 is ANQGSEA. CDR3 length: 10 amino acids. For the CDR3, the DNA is TGCAGCTCTTATTATGAGACCCAGTACTTC. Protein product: CSSYYETQYF.

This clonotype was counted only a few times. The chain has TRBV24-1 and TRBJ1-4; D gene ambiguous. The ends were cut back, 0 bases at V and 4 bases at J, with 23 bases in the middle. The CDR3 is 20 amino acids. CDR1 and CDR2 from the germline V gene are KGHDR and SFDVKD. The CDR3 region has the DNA TGTGCCACCAGTGATTTGATGGGGTTTCGTCCGGGTGGCTTTAATGAAAAACTGTTTTTT. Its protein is CATSDLMGFRPGGFNEKLFF.

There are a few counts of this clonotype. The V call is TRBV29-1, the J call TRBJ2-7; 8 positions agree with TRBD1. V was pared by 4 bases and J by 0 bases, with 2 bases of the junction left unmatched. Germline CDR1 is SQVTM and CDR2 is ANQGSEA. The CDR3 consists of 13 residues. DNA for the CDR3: TGCAGCGTTGGGACAGGGCCCTCCTACGAGCAGTACTTC. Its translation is CSVGTGPSYEQYF.

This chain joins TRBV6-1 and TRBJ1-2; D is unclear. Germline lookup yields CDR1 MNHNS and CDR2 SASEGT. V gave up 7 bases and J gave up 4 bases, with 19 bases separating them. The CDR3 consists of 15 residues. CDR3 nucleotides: TGTGCCAGCAAGGATGGAAAGGGCGGTGGCTATGGCTACACCTTC. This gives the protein CASKDGKGGGYGYTF.

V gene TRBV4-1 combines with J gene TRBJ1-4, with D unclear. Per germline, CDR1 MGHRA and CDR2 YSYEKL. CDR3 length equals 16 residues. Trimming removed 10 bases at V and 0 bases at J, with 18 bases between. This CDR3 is CAMGPNSRPTNEKLFF. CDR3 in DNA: TGCGCCATGGGCCCCAACAGCCGACCAACTAATGAAAAACTGTTTTTT.

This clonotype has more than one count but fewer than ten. The CDR3 reads CASSWTGSYEQYF. The CDR3 DNA is TGTGCCAGCAGCTGGACAGGGTCCTACGAGCAGTACTTC. This chain uses TRBV7-2 with TRBJ2-7, with 8 bases that match TRBD1. V lost 4 bases, J lost 1 base, and 0 bases stayed unmatched. This CDR3 contains 13 residues. Germline CDR1 SGHTA, CDR2 FQGNSA.

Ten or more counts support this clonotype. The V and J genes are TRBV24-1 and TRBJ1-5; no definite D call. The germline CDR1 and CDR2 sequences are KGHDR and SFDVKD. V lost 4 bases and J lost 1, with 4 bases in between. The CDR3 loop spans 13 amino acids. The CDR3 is CATSDQSNQPQHF. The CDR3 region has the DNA TGTGCCACCAGTGACCAGAGCAATCAGCCCCAGCATTTT.

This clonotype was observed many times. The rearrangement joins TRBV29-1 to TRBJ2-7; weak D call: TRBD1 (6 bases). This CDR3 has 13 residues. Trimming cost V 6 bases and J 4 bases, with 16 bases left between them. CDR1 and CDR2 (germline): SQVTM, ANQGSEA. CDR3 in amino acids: CSVLQGPRYEQYF. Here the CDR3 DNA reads TGCAGCGTCCTACAGGGCCCGCGTTACGAGCAGTACTTC.

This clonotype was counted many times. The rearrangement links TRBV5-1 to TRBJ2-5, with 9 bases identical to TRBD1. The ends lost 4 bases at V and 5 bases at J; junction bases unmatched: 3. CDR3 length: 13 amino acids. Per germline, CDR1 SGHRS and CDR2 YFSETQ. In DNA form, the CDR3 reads TGCGCCAGCAGCCGGACAGGGGAGGAGACCCAGTACTTC. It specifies CASSRTGEETQYF.